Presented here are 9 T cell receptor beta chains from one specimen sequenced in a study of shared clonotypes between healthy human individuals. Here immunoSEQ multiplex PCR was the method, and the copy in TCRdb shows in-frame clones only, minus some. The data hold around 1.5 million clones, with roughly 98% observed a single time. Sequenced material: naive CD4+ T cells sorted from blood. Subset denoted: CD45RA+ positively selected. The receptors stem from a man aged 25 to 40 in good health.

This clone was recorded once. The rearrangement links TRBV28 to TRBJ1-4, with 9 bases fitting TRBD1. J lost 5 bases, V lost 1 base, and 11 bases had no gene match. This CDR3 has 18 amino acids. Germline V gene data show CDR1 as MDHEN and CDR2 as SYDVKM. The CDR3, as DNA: TGTGCCAGCAGTTTATCCCGGACAGGGGTAAGGAGGAATGAAAAACTGTTTTTT. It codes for CASSLSRTGVRRNEKLFF.

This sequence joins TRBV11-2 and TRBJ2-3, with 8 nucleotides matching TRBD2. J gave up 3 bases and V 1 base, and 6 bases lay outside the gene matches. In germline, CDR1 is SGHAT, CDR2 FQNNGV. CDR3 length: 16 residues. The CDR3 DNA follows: TGTGCCAGCAGCTTAGTTGTGACTAGCGTTACAGATACGCAGTATTTT. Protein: CASSLVVTSVTDTQYF.

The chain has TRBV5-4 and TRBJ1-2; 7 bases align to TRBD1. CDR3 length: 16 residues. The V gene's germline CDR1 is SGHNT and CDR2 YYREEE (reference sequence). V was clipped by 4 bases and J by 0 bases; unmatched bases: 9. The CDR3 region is CASSGNEGASNYGYTF. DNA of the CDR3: TGTGCCAGCAGCGGTAACGAGGGGGCGTCTAACTATGGCTACACCTTC.

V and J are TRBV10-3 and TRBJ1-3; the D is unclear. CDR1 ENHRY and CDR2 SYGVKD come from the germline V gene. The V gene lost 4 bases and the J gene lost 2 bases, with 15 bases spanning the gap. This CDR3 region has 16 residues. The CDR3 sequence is CAISGRAFLTGNTIYF. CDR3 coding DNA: TGTGCCATCAGTGGCCGGGCCTTTTTGACTGGAAACACCATATATTTT.

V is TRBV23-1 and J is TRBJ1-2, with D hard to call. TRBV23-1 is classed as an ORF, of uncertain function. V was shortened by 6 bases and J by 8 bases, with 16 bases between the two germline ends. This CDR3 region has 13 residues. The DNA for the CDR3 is TGCGCCAGCAGCCAGGACCCCGATTTGGGCTACACCTTC. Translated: CASSQDPDLGYTF.

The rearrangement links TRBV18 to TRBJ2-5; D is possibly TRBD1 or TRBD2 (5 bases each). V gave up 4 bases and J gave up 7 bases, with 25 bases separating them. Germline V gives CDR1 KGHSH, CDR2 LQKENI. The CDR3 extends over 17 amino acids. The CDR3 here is CASSLTNSGTQRWTQYF. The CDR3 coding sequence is TGTGCCAGCTCACTGACAAATTCCGGGACCCAACGTTGGACCCAGTACTTC.

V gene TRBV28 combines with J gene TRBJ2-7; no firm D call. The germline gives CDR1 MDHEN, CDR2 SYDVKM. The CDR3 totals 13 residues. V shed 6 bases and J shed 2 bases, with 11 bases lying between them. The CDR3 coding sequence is TGTGCCAGCAGCCCCAATGGAGCCTACGAGCAGTACTTC. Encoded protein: CASSPNGAYEQYF.

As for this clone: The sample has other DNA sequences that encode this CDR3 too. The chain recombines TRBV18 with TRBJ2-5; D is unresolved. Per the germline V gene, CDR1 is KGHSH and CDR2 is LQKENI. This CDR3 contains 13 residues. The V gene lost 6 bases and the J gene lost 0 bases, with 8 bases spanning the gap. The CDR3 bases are TGTGCCAGCTCCCCTGAGTACCAAGAGACCCAGTACTTC. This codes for CASSPEYQETQYF.

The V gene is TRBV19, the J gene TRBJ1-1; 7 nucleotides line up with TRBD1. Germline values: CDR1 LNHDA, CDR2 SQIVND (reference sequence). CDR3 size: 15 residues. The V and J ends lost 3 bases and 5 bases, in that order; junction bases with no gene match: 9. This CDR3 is CASSITNRGRTEAFF. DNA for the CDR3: TGTGCCAGTAGTATTACGAACAGGGGAAGAACTGAAGCTTTCTTT.